One and the same sample provided the 25 T cell receptor beta chains below, sequenced in a study of blood T cell repertoires in COVID-19. Sequencing used immunoSEQ multiplex PCR; TCRdb keeps in-frame clones, though not all of them. The profile shows approximately 120,000 clones, 85% of them singletons. Source material: peripheral blood. The source of these receptors is a woman at least 80 years old with acute or convalescent COVID-19.

V is TRBV19 and J is TRBJ1-3; TRBD1 matches at 10 bases. Germline CDR1 is LNHDA and CDR2 is SQIVND (reference sequence). This CDR3 spans 17 amino acids. Trimming took 5 bases from V and 2 from J; bases not matched to a gene: 9. CDR3 sequence: CASSPQPGQGTGNTIYF. The CDR3 coding sequence is TGTGCCAGTAGTCCACAACCGGGACAGGGGACTGGAAACACCATATATTTT.

As DNA, the CDR3 is TGTGCCAGCAGCTTTGCTAGCGGGGTGTCCTACGAGCAGTACTTC. Amino acids: CASSFASGVSYEQYF. The chain uses TRBV5-5 and TRBJ2-7; TRBD2 matches at 9 bases. This CDR3 has 15 amino acids. Germline V lookup: CDR1 SGHKS, CDR2 YYEKEE (reference sequence). Trimming took 2 bases from V and 1 from J; bases not matched to a gene: 4.

In this sample, this clone turned up once. This chain connects TRBV5-1 to TRBJ1-6, with a tentative D call TRBD1 (5 bases). CDR1 and CDR2 (germline): SGHRS, YFSETQ. This CDR3 has 15 residues. V shed 0 bases and J shed 7 bases, with 11 bases lying between them. For the CDR3, the DNA is TGCGCCAGCAGCTTGGCTTCAGGGCCCAATTCACCCCTCCACTTT. Its translation: CASSLASGPNSPLHF.

This sequence joins TRBV14 and TRBJ1-2; 7 nucleotides line up with TRBD1. The CDR3 has 14 amino acids. In germline, CDR1 is SGHDN, CDR2 FVKESK. V dropped 4 bases and J dropped 4; count of bases not matched to a gene: 6. In DNA form, the CDR3 reads TGTGCCAGCAGCCCGGGACAGAACCTCTATGGCTACACCTTC. Its translation is CASSPGQNLYGYTF.

This clone was seen just once. The chain employs TRBV12-5 and TRBJ2-4, with TRBD2 identical over 11 bases. The V gene end was trimmed by 4 bases and the J gene end by 2 bases; junction bases not matched to a gene: 10. The germline gives CDR1 LGHNT, CDR2 FRNRAP. CDR3 length: 18 residues. As DNA, the CDR3 is TGTGCTAGTGGTTCCTCCTTAGCGGGGGGGTTGCCCAAAAACATTCAGTACTTC. Translating gives CASGSSLAGGLPKNIQYF.

The rearrangement links TRBV5-1 to TRBJ2-7; 9 bases are shared with TRBD1. V gave up 7 bases and J gave up 1 base; unmatched junction bases: 9. This CDR3 spans 15 amino acids. Germline CDR1 is SGHRS and CDR2 is YFSETQ. The chain's CDR3 is CASRRDRAQSYEQYF. CDR3 coding DNA: TGCGCCAGCCGGCGGGACAGGGCCCAATCCTACGAGCAGTACTTC.

This clone turned up a few times. The genes are TRBV7-9 and TRBJ1-2; 8 nucleotides align to TRBD1. Germline-derived CDR1 and CDR2 are SEHNR and FQNEAQ (reference sequence). The CDR3 has 17 residues. Losses at the gene ends were 5 bases for V and 0 bases for J; bases not matched to a gene: 11. CDR3 sequence reads: CASSATGTGRSNYGYTF. CDR3 sequence (DNA): TGTGCCAGCAGCGCGACCGGGACAGGCCGTTCTAACTATGGCTACACCTTC.

The chain joins TRBV6-1 to TRBJ1-5; TRBD1 agrees at 9 bases. V dropped 3 bases and J dropped 6; count of bases not matched to a gene: 6. This CDR3 spans 15 amino acids. Germline values: CDR1 MNHNS, CDR2 SASEGT. For the CDR3, the DNA is TGTGCCAGCAGTGATTACAGGGGGCTTGGTCAGCCCCAGCATTTT. It encodes CASSDYRGLGQPQHF.

This clone occurred once. This rearrangement joins TRBV7-2 to TRBJ1-2, with 10 bases aligning to TRBD1. Germline V CDR1 and CDR2: SGHTA, FQGNSA. This CDR3 spans 14 amino acids. After removal of 6 bases from V and 5 bases from J, the junction contained 6 bases not matched to a gene. The CDR3 DNA follows: TGTGCCAGCAGATTGACAGGGGGCGCATATGGCTACACCTTC. Its protein is CASRLTGGAYGYTF.

The CDR3 loop reads CASSPTHRGRIDGYTF. CDR3 sequence (DNA): TGTGCCAGCAGCCCTACTCACAGGGGGCGCATAGATGGCTACACCTTC. The rearrangement links TRBV7-2 to TRBJ1-2; TRBD1 matches 9 bases. The CDR3 has 16 residues. Germline lookup yields CDR1 SGHTA and CDR2 FQGNSA. V shed 5 bases and J 6 bases; nucleotides not matched to a gene: 13.

This rearrangement joins TRBV25-1 to TRBJ1-4; D is possibly TRBD1 (6 bases). Trimming stripped 3 bases from V and 11 bases from J, with 16 bases between. CDR3 length: 14 residues. CDR1 is MGHDK and CDR2 is SYGVNS in the germline V gene. The CDR3 DNA follows: TGTGCCAGCAGTGACCGGGACACAAAAGGGAAACTGTTTTTT. Protein: CASSDRDTKGKLFF.

This clone was seen once. The chain combines TRBV12-3 or TRBV12-4 with TRBJ1-1; weak D call: TRBD1 (5 bases). Trimming took 6 bases from V and 9 from J, leaving 11 bases between them. This CDR3 is 11 amino acids long. For the CDR3, the DNA is TGTGCCAGCAGCCCAGGGTTGAAAGCTTTCTTT. Translating it yields CASSPGLKAFF.

A few counts support this clone. V gene TRBV9 combines with J gene TRBJ1-2; 12 bases are shared with TRBD1. The CDR3 is 18 residues long. CDR1 is SGDLS and CDR2 is YYNGEE in the germline V gene. Trimming removed 4 bases from V and 2 bases from J; junction bases left unmatched: 12. CDR3 nucleotide sequence: TGTGCCAGCAGCTCCACCCCGTCCGGGACAGGGGGCAACTATGGCTACACCTTC. As protein: CASSSTPSGTGGNYGYTF. The variable domain in full, completed from reference TRBV9 and TRBJ1-2, reads DSGVTQTPKHLITATGQRVTLRCSPRSGDLSVYWYQQSLDQGLQFLIQYYNGEERAKGNILERFSAQQFPDLHSELNLSSLELGDSALYFCASSSTPSGTGGNYGYTFGSGTRLTVV.

This clone was recorded a few times. The rearrangement joins TRBV19 to TRBJ1-5, with a weak D call TRBD1 (5 bases). Trimming cost V 5 bases and J 7 bases, with 18 bases left between them. Germline loops: CDR1 LNHDA, CDR2 SQIVND (reference sequence). The CDR3 has 15 amino acids. The CDR3 DNA reads TGTGCCAGTAGTCGTGTTGGGGGGAAAGGGCAGCCCCAGCATTTT. Amino acid sequence: CASSRVGGKGQPQHF.

The chain carries TRBV7-8 and TRBJ1-1; 12 bases fit TRBD1. The CDR3 is made up of 19 amino acids. After removal of 2 bases from V and 1 base from J, the junction contained 11 bases not matched to a gene. CDR1 SGHVS and CDR2 FQNEAQ come from the germline V gene. The CDR3 nucleotides read TGTGCCAGCAGCTTAAGGGCTACCGGGACAGGGGGCAGGAACACTGAAGCTTTCTTT. Protein: CASSLRATGTGGRNTEAFF.

This clone was seen more than once but under ten times. The chain uses TRBV6-1 and TRBJ2-5, with D possibly TRBD1 on 6 matching bases. The germline gives CDR1 MNHNS, CDR2 SASEGT. This CDR3 is 12 amino acids long. Trimming cost V 6 bases and J 4 bases, with 9 bases left between them. CDR3 bases: TGTGCCAGCAGAACGACAGGAGAGACCCAGTACTTC. Translated: CASRTTGETQYF.

V gene TRBV4-2 combines with J gene TRBJ1-5, with TRBD1 matching over 10 bases. This CDR3 spans 15 amino acids. Trimming cost V 4 bases and J 6 bases; bases outside gene matches: 6. CDR1 is LGHNA, CDR2 YNFKEQ, per germline. The CDR3 region has the DNA TGTGCCAGCAGCCTTGGGACAGGGGCGGGTCAGCCCCAGCATTTT. Translated, it gives CASSLGTGAGQPQHF.

The chain links TRBV5-1 to TRBJ1-2; 8 bases map to TRBD1. The germline gives CDR1 SGHRS, CDR2 YFSETQ. V trimming: 5 bases; J trimming: 7 bases; junction bases outside the gene matches: 19. The CDR3 loop spans 17 amino acids. The CDR3 nucleotides are TGCGCCAGCAGGCCACCGTTTTCCAGGGGGCGCAGAAGTGGCTACACCTTC. It codes for CASRPPFSRGRRSGYTF.

The genes are TRBV28 and TRBJ1-2; 10 nucleotides line up with TRBD1. The CDR3 consists of 16 residues. Germline assignment: CDR1 MDHEN and CDR2 SYDVKM. V shed 5 bases, J shed 4 bases, and the junction held 10 bases outside the gene matches. CDR3 protein: CASSPHPGQGFYGYTF. The CDR3 region has the DNA TGTGCCAGCAGTCCACACCCGGGACAGGGGTTCTATGGCTACACCTTC.

This chain joins TRBV7-2 and TRBJ2-2; D remains ambiguous. V was trimmed by 2 bases and J by 3 bases, leaving 10 bases between them. The CDR3 loop spans 15 amino acids. Germline V gene data show CDR1 as SGHTA and CDR2 as FQGNSA. The DNA of the CDR3 is TGTGCCAGCAGCTTATTCAGCGAAGACACCGGGGAGCTGTTTTTT. This sequence encodes CASSLFSEDTGELFF.

This rearrangement joins TRBV6-5 to TRBJ2-7; TRBD1 agrees at 7 bases. CDR3 length: 11 amino acids. Trimming removed 5 bases from V and 12 bases from J; junction bases left unmatched: 7. CDR1 MNHEY and CDR2 SVGAGI come from the germline V gene. DNA for the CDR3: TGTGCCAGCAGTACTGGACAGGTGAGGTACTTC. It is translated as CASSTGQVRYF.

V gene TRBV7-8 combines with J gene TRBJ1-6, with D possibly matching TRBD1 (5 bases). CDR3 length equals 14 residues. Per germline, CDR1 SGHVS and CDR2 FQNEAQ. The V gene lost 1 base and the J gene lost 9 bases, with 10 bases spanning the gap. In DNA form, the CDR3 reads TGTGCCAGCAGCTTAGGTCAGGGTACTTCACCCCTCCACTTT. Protein sequence: CASSLGQGTSPLHF.

The V call is TRBV29-1, the J call TRBJ1-1; the D is unclear. The CDR3 covers 10 residues. The germline V gene has CDR1 SQVTM and CDR2 ANQGSEA. Trimming removed 4 bases from V and 6 bases from J, with 6 bases in between. The CDR3 here is CSVVSAEAFF. CDR3 sequence (DNA): TGCAGCGTTGTCAGCGCTGAAGCTTTCTTT.

This clone is a singleton in its sample. The rearrangement links TRBV5-1 to TRBJ2-3; D call uncertain. In germline, CDR1 is SGHRS, CDR2 YFSETQ. The CDR3 is made up of 16 amino acids. V was shortened by 0 bases and J by 0 bases, with 11 bases between the two germline ends. As DNA, the CDR3 is TGCGCCAGCAGCTTGGCCGTGGCAGTTAGCACAGATACGCAGTATTTT. It codes for CASSLAVAVSTDTQYF.

The chain couples TRBV14 to TRBJ2-3, with a weak D call TRBD1 (6 bases). Germline V lookup: CDR1 SGHDN, CDR2 FVKESK. The CDR3 is 17 residues long. Trimming shortened V by 4 bases and J by 3 bases, and 20 bases separated the two germline ends. CDR3 protein: CASSLTNHRALTDTQYF. The CDR3 region has the DNA TGTGCCAGCAGCCTTACCAACCACAGGGCATTAACAGATACGCAGTATTTT.